The 17 T cell receptor beta chains listed next were all sequenced from one sample in a study of T-cell reconstitution after alpha-beta-depleted transplantation in children. Unique molecular identifiers were built into the TCRbeta library. TCRdb processed the PCR reads anew with MiXCR; each CDR3 protein has one entry. The repertoire includes about 350,000 distinct CDR3 sequences, around 16% of them detected once, and 35% to 50% sits in the top ten. The sample was PBMCs, mostly from graft donor cells, taken 360 days after TCRalphabeta/CD19-depleted stem cell transplant. The origin of the receptors is a male patient under 10 years old who had a stem cell transplant for acute lymphoblastic leukemia, so the T cells may come from the graft donor.

This sequence joins TRBV12-3 or TRBV12-4 and TRBJ2-3; tentatively, D is TRBD1 (6 bases). Trimming pared 5 bases from V and 6 bases from J, leaving 15 bases between. The CDR3 has 14 amino acids. For the CDR3, the DNA is TGTGCCAGCAGTCTACAGGGAAGGTTGGATACGCAGTATTTT. It translates to CASSLQGRLDTQYF.

The rearrangement uses TRBV7-2 and TRBJ2-3; D unclear. V was clipped by 5 bases and J by 2 bases, with 14 bases between them. The germline V gene encodes CDR1 SGHTA and CDR2 FQGNSA. This CDR3 has 15 amino acids. DNA for the CDR3: TGTGCCAGCAGCGACTGGGCCGCCCTCACAGATACGCAGTATTTT. This sequence encodes CASSDWAALTDTQYF. The variable domain in full, with the rest retrieved from reference TRBV7-2 and TRBJ2-3, is GAGVSQSPSNKVTEKGKDVELRCDPISGHTALYWYRQSLGQGLEFLIYFQGNSAPDKSGLPSDRFSAERTGGSVSTLTIQRTQQEDSAVYLCASSDWAALTDTQYFGPGTRLTVL.

The rearrangement uses TRBV20-1 and TRBJ1-5, with 7 bases matching TRBD1. The V gene end was trimmed by 6 bases and the J gene end by 3 bases; junction bases not matched to a gene: 5. Looked up from germline, CDR1 is DFQATT and CDR2 is SNEGSKA (reference sequence). This CDR3 has 13 residues. The CDR3 loop is CSARDRDNQPQHF. The DNA for the CDR3 is TGCAGTGCCCGAGACAGGGACAATCAGCCCCAGCATTTT.

Comments on this clonotype: This may arise from a read error, as a much more abundant clone is one base away. The genes are TRBV29-1 and TRBJ2-3; D unresolved. The CDR3 contains 13 residues. Deletions cut 3 bases from V and 0 bases from J, with 7 bases between. CDR1 and CDR2 from the germline V gene are SQVTM and ANQGSEA. For the CDR3, the DNA is TGCAGCGTTGAGAGCAGAAGCACAGATACGCAGTATTTT. Residues: CSVESRSTDTQYF.

The rearrangement uses TRBV12-3 or TRBV12-4 and TRBJ2-3, with 7 bases lining up with TRBD1. The CDR3 consists of 15 residues. V dropped 0 bases and J dropped 3; count of bases not matched to a gene: 3. Written as DNA, the CDR3 is TGTGCCAGCAGTTTAGCGACAGGGCGGACAGATACGCAGTATTTT. It yields the protein CASSLATGRTDTQYF.

This clonotype was seen ten or more times. Here the CDR3 reads CSARVWAENTEAFF. CDR3 nucleotide sequence: TGCAGTGCTAGAGTTTGGGCAGAGAACACTGAAGCTTTCTTT. This chain uses TRBV20-1 with TRBJ1-1, with no clear D. V lost 1 base and J 1 base, leaving 10 bases between the germline ends. The CDR3 loop spans 14 amino acids. Germline V gives CDR1 DFQATT, CDR2 SNEGSKA (reference sequence).

There are a few counts of this clonotype. The chain recombines TRBV7-3 with TRBJ2-5; D call uncertain. The CDR3 sequence is 14 residues long. The V gene lost 5 bases and the J gene lost 2 bases, with 12 bases spanning the gap. Germline CDR1 and CDR2: SGHTA and FQGTGA. For the CDR3, the DNA is TGTGCCAGCAGCCCTTCTGGAAGGCAAGAGACCCAGTACTTC. Protein product: CASSPSGRQETQYF.

This rearrangement joins TRBV9 to TRBJ2-1; 9 positions agree with TRBD2. The CDR3 sequence is 16 residues long. From germline, CDR1 is SGDLS and CDR2 YYNGEE. The V gene end was trimmed by 2 bases and the J gene end by 3 bases; junction bases not matched to a gene: 6. DNA for the CDR3: TGTGCCAGCAGCGTCCTAGCGGGAAGCTACTACAATGAGCAGTTCTTC. It translates to CASSVLAGSYYNEQFF.

In this sample, this clonotype turned up a few times. The J gene is TRBJ1-1, the V gene TRBV20-1, with a weak D call TRBD1 (5 bases). CDR1 and CDR2 from the germline V gene are DFQATT and SNEGSKA (reference sequence). V was shortened by 6 bases and J by 1 base, with 9 bases between the two germline ends. This CDR3 spans 12 amino acids. This CDR3 is CSATQGNTEAFF. CDR3 coding DNA: TGCAGTGCAACCCAGGGGAACACTGAAGCTTTCTTT.

This clonotype was observed a handful of times. The rearrangement joins TRBV20-1 to TRBJ2-1; D perhaps matches TRBD2 (5 bases). Trimming stripped 3 bases from V and 9 bases from J, with 18 bases between. The germline CDR1 and CDR2 sequences are DFQATT and SNEGSKA (reference sequence). The CDR3 is 14 amino acids. The CDR3 loop is CSAREREVKGEQFF. CDR3 in DNA: TGCAGTGCTAGGGAACGGGAAGTGAAGGGTGAGCAGTTCTTC.

The rearrangement links TRBV29-1 to TRBJ2-7; no reliable D call. The length of the CDR3 is 13 residues. The germline V gene has CDR1 SQVTM and CDR2 ANQGSEA. Trimming shortened V by 5 bases and J by 5 bases, and 16 bases separated the two germline ends. The CDR3 nucleotides are TGCAGCGTTCGCGAGAGTCGGTTTAACGAGCAGTACTTC. It translates to CSVRESRFNEQYF.

CDR3 loop: CAISESIIFGRQRTGELFF. In nucleotides, the CDR3 is TGTGCCATCAGTGAGTCGATTATTTTCGGGAGACAACGCACCGGGGAGCTGTTTTTT. The rearrangement links TRBV10-3 to TRBJ2-2, with D possibly TRBD2 on 6 matching bases. Trimming took off 0 bases at V and 4 bases at J, with 21 bases between the two ends. Germline assignment: CDR1 ENHRY and CDR2 SYGVKD. The CDR3 has 19 residues.

This chain joins TRBV5-6 and TRBJ2-2; D ambiguous. The V and J ends lost 2 bases and 7 bases respectively, with 9 bases between them. This CDR3 has 13 amino acids. CDR1 and CDR2 from the germline V gene are SGHDT and YYEEEE. CDR3 coding DNA: TGTGCCAGCAGCTTTGGCCCGTTCGGGGAGCTGTTTTTT. As protein: CASSFGPFGELFF. Variable domain in full (rest from reference TRBV5-6 and TRBJ2-2): DAGVTQSPTHLIKTRGQQVTLRCSPKSGHDTVSWYQQALGQGPQFIFQYYEEEERQRGNFPDRFSGHQFPNYSSELNVNALLLGDSALYLCASSFGPFGELFFGEGSRLTVL.

The chain is built from TRBV28 and TRBJ1-5; 7 nucleotides agree with TRBD1. Germline V gene lookup returns CDR1 MDHEN and CDR2 SYDVKM. Trimming removed 5 bases from V and 4 bases from J; junction bases left unmatched: 11. The CDR3 sequence is 16 residues long. The CDR3 DNA sequence: TGTGCCAGCAGTCCCACCCCGGACAGGTGGAATCAGCCCCAGCATTTT. It specifies CASSPTPDRWNQPQHF.

The J gene is TRBJ2-1, the V gene TRBV12-3 or TRBV12-4; 14 bases line up with TRBD2. The CDR3 is 19 amino acids. V was pared by 6 bases and J by 4 bases, with 14 bases of the junction left unmatched. The DNA for the CDR3 is TGTGCCAGCAGCACCGGGACTAGCGGGAGAATAGGGAAATACAATGAGCAGTTCTTC. Its translation is CASSTGTSGRIGKYNEQFF.

The CDR3 sequence: CASSVGGLTTDTQYF. CDR3 sequence (DNA): TGTGCCAGCAGCGTCGGGGGACTTACCACAGATACGCAGTATTTT. The chain has TRBV12-3 or TRBV12-4 and TRBJ2-3, with D perhaps TRBD2 (6 bases). The germline V and J ends were trimmed by 6 bases and 2 bases, with 15 bases remaining between them. This CDR3 region has 15 residues.

The chain carries TRBV4-2 and TRBJ2-3; D might be TRBD2 (5 bases). In germline, CDR1 is LGHNA, CDR2 YNFKEQ. CDR3 length: 19 amino acids. Trimming shortened V by 0 bases and J by 2 bases, and 21 bases separated the two germline ends. The CDR3 loop reads CASSQERAGSAGTTDTQYF. The CDR3 DNA follows: TGTGCCAGCAGCCAAGAGAGGGCCGGTTCAGCAGGAACCACAGATACGCAGTATTTT.